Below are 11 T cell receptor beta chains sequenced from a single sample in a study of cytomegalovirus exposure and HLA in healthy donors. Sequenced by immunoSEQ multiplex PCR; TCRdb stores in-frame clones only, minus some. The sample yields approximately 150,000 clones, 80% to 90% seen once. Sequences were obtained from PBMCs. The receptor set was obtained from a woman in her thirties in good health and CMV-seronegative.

In DNA, the CDR3 is TGTGCCAGCAGAGGAACAGGCCAGAACACTGAAGCTTTCTTT. Amino acids: CASRGTGQNTEAFF. The chain combines TRBV2 with TRBJ1-1, with a tentative D call TRBD1 (5 bases). In germline, CDR1 is SNHLY, CDR2 FYNNEI. The CDR3 has 14 residues. V was clipped by 6 bases and J by 1 base, with 12 bases between them. The full variable domain, completed using reference TRBV2 and TRBJ1-1, is EPEVTQTPSHQVTQMGQEVILRCVPISNHLYFYWYRQILGQKVEFLVSFYNNEISEKSEIFDDQFSVERPDGSNFTLKIRSTKLEDSAMYFCASRGTGQNTEAFFGQGTRLTVV.

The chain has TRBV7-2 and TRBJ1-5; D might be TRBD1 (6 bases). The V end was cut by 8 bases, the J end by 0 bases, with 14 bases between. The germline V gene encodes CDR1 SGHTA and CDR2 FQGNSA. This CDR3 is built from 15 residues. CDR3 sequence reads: CASSQAGDSNQPQHF. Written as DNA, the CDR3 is TGTGCCAGCTCCCAGGCAGGGGATAGCAATCAGCCCCAGCATTTT.

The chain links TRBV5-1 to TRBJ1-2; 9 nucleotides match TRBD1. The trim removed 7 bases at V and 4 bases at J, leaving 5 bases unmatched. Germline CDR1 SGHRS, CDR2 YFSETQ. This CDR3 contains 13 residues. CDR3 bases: TGCGCCAGCGAACAGGGGGCTGGCTATGGCTACACCTTC. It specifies CASEQGAGYGYTF.

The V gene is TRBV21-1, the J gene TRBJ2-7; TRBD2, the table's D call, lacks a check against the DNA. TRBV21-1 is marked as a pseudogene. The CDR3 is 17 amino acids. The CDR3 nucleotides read TGTGCCAGCAGTAGTATTCGGGGGGAAACATACTTTTACGAGCAGTACTTC. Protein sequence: CASSSIRGETYFYEQYF.

The CDR3 nucleotides read TGTGCCAGCAGCTTTATCCTGAACACTGAAGCTTTCTTT. Amino acids: CASSFILNTEAFF. The V and J genes are TRBV5-6 and TRBJ1-1; D ambiguous. V lost 2 bases to trimming and J lost 0 bases, with 5 bases between them. CDR3 length: 13 amino acids. Germline lookup yields CDR1 SGHDT and CDR2 YYEEEE.

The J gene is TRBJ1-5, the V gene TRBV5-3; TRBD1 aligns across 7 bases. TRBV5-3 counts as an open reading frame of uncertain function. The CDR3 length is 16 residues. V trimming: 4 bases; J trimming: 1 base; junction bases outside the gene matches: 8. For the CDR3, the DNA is TGTGCCAGAAGCCCCCAGACAGGGAAGAGCAATCAGCCCCAGCATTTT. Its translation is CARSPQTGKSNQPQHF.

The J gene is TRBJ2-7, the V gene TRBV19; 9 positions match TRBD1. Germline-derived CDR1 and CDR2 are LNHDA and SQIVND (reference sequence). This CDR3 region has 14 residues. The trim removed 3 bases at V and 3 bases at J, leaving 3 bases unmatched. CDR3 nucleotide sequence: TGTGCCAGTAGTATGGGGGGACAGGGCTACGAGCAGTACTTC. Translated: CASSMGGQGYEQYF.

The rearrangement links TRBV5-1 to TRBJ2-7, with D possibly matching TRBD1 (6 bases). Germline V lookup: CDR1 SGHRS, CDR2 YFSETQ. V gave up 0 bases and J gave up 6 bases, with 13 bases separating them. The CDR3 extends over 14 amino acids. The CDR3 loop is CASSLAVRGGEQYF. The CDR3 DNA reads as TGCGCCAGCAGCTTGGCCGTCAGAGGGGGCGAGCAGTACTTC.

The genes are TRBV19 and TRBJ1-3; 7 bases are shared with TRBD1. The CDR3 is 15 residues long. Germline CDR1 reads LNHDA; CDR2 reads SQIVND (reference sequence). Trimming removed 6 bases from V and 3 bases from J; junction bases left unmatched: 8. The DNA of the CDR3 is TGTGCCAGTAGACCCGACAGGGACCTTGGAAACACCATATATTTT. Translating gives CASRPDRDLGNTIYF.

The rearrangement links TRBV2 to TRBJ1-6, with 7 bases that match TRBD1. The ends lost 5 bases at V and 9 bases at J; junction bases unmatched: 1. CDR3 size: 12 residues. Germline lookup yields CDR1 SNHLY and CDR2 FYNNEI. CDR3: CASSRQGSPLHF. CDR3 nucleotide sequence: TGTGCCAGCAGTCGACAGGGTTCACCCCTCCACTTT. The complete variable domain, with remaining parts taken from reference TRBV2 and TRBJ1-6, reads EPEVTQTPSHQVTQMGQEVILRCVPISNHLYFYWYRQILGQKVEFLVSFYNNEISEKSEIFDDQFSVERPDGSNFTLKIRSTKLEDSAMYFCASSRQGSPLHFGNGTRLTVT.

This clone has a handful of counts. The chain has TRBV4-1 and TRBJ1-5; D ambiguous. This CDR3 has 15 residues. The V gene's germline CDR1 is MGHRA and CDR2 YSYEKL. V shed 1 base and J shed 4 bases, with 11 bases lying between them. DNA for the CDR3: TGCGCCAGCAGCCAAGGATTGCCAACTAATCAGCCCCAGCATTTT. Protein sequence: CASSQGLPTNQPQHF.